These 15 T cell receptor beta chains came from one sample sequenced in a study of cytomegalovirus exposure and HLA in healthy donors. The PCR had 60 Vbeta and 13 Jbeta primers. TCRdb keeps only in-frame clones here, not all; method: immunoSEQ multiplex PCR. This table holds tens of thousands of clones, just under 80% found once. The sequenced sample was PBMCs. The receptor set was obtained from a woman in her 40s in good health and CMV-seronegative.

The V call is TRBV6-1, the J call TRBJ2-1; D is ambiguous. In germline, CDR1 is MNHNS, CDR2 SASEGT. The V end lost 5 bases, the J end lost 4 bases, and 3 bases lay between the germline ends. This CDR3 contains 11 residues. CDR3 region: CASSLYNEQFF. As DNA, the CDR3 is TGTGCCAGCAGTCTATACAATGAGCAGTTCTTC.

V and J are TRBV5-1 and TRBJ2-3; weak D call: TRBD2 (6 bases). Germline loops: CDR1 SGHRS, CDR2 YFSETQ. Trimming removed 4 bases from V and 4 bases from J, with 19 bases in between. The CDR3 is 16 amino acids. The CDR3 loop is CASSTKAAGGADTQYF. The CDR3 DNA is TGCGCCAGCAGCACGAAGGCAGCGGGCGGAGCAGATACGCAGTATTTT.

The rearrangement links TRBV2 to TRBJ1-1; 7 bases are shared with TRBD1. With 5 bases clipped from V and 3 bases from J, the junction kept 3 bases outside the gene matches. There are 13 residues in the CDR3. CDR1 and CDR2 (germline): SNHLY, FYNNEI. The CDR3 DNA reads TGTGCCAGCAGTAATGACAGGGACACTGAAGCTTTCTTT. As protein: CASSNDRDTEAFF. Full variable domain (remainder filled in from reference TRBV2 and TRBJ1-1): EPEVTQTPSHQVTQMGQEVILRCVPISNHLYFYWYRQILGQKVEFLVSFYNNEISEKSEIFDDQFSVERPDGSNFTLKIRSTKLEDSAMYFCASSNDRDTEAFFGQGTRLTVV.

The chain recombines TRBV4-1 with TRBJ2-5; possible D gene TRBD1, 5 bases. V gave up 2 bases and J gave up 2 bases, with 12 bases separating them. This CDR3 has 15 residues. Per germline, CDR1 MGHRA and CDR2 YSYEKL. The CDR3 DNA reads TGCGCCAGCAGCCAACCCAACGACAGACAAGAGACCCAGTACTTC. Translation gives CASSQPNDRQETQYF.

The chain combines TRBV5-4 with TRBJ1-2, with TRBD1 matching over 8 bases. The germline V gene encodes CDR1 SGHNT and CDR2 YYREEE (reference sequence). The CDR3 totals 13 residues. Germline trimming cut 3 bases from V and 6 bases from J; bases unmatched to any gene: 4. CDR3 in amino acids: CASSWTGTDGYTF. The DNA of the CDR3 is TGTGCCAGCAGCTGGACAGGGACGGATGGCTACACCTTC.

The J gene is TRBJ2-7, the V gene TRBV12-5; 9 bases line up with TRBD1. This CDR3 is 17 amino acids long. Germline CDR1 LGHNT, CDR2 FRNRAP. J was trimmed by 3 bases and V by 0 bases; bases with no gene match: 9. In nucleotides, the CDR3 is TGTGCTAGTGGTTTGGTACTACCGGGACAGGGAGTCTACGAGCAGTACTTC. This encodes CASGLVLPGQGVYEQYF.

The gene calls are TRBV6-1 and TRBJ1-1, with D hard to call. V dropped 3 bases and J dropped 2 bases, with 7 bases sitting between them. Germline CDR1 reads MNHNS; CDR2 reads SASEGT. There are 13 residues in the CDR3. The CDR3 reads CASSDKQNTEAFF. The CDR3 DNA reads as TGTGCCAGCAGTGATAAGCAAAACACTGAAGCTTTCTTT.

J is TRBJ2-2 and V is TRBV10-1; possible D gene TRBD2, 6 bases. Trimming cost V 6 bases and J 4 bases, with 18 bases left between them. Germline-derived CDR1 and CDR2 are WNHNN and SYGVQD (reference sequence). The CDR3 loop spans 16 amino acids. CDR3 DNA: TGCGCCAGCAGGGATCTTCCCGGGGGATGCACCGGGGAGCTGTTTTTT. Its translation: CASRDLPGGCTGELFF.

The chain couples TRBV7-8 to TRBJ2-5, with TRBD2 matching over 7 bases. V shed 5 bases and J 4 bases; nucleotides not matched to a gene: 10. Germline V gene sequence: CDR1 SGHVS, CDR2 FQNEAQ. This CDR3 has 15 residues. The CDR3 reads CASSPGTTRTETQYF. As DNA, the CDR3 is TGTGCCAGCAGCCCAGGGACTACTCGTACAGAGACCCAGTACTTC.

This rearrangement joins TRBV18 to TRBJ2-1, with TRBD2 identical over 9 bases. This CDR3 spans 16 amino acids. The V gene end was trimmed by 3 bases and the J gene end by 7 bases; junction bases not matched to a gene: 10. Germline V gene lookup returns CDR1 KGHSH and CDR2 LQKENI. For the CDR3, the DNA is TGTGCCAGCTCACCGGCCGTCGCGGGAGGGTCGAATGAGCAGTTCTTC. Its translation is CASSPAVAGGSNEQFF. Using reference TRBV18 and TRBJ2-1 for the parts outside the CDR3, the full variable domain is NAGVMQNPRHLVRRRGQEARLRCSPMKGHSHVYWYRQLPEEGLKFMVYLQKENIIDESGMPKERFSAEFPKEGPSILRIQQVVRGDSAAYFCASSPAVAGGSNEQFFGPGTRLTVL.

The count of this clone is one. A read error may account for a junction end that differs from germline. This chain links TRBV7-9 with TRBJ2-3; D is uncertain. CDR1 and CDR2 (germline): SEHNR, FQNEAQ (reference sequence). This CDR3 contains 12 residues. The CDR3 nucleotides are TGTTCCAGCAGCCCGAGCACAGATACGCAGTATTTT. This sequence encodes CSSSPSTDTQYF.

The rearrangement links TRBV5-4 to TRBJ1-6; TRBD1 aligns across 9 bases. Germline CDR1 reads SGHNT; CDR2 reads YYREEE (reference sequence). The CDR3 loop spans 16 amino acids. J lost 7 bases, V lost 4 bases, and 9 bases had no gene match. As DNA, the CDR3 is TGTGCCAGCAGCCCGGGACAGGGAAGTTCGAATTCACCCCTCCACTTT. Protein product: CASSPGQGSSNSPLHF.

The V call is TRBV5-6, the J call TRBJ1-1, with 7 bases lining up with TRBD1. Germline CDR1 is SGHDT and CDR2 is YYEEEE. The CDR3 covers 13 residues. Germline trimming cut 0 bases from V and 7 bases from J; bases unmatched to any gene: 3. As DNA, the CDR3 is TGTGCCAGCAGCTTGGAGGGACAGTGTGAAGCTTTCTTT. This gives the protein CASSLEGQCEAFF.

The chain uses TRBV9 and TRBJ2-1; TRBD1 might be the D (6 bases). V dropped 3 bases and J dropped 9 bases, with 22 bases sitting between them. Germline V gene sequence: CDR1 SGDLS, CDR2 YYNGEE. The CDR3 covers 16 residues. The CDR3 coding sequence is TGTGCCAGCAGCGCCTGGACCGGGACGGAAGGGGGTGAGCAGTTCTTC. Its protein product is CASSAWTGTEGGEQFF. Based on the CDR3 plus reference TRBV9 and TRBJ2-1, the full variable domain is DSGVTQTPKHLITATGQRVTLRCSPRSGDLSVYWYQQSLDQGLQFLIQYYNGEERAKGNILERFSAQQFPDLHSELNLSSLELGDSALYFCASSAWTGTEGGEQFFGPGTRLTVL.

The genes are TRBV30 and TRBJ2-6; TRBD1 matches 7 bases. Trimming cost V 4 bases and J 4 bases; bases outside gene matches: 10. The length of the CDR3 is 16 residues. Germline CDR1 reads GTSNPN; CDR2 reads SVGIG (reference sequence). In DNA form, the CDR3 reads TGTGCCTGGAACGCCAGGGGGTGGGGGGGGGCCAACGTCCTGACTTTC. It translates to CAWNARGWGGANVLTF.